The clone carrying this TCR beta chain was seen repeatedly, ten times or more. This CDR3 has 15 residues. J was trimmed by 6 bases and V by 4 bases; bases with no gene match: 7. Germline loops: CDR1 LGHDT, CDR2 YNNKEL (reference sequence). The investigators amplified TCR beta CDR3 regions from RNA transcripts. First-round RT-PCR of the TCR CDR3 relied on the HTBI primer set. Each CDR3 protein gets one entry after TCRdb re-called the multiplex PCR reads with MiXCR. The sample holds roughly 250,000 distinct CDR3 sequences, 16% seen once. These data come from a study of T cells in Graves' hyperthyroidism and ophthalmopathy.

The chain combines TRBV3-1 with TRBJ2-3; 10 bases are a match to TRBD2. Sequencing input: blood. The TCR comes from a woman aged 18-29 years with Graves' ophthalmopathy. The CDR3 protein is CASSPAGGRADTQYF. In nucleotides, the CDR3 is TGTGCCAGCAGCCCAGCGGGGGGGCGGGCGGATACGCAGTATTTT.